This TCR beta chain was obtained from a study of blood T cell repertoires in COVID-19. The junction had 5 bases not matched to a gene; V was cut back by 2 bases and J by 1 base. This CDR3 spans 16 amino acids. Germline V CDR1 and CDR2: SGHRS, YFSETQ. Authors' processing steps: Amplification of reference gene primers provided the estimated nucleated cell counts. Produced via immunoSEQ multiplex PCR; TCRdb's table is partial and in-frame only. That table supplies the V and J calls and clone size; D and trimming were determined from the DNA. This table has 240,000 or so clones, around 79% appearing once.

Sequenced input: peripheral blood. The rearrangement joins TRBV5-1 to TRBJ2-3, with 9 bases matching TRBD2. The origin of this receptor is an elderly woman with acute or convalescent COVID-19. CDR3 coding DNA: TGCGCCAGCAGCTTACAAGCGGGGGGCCGCACAGATACGCAGTATTTT. Translating it yields CASSLQAGGRTDTQYF.